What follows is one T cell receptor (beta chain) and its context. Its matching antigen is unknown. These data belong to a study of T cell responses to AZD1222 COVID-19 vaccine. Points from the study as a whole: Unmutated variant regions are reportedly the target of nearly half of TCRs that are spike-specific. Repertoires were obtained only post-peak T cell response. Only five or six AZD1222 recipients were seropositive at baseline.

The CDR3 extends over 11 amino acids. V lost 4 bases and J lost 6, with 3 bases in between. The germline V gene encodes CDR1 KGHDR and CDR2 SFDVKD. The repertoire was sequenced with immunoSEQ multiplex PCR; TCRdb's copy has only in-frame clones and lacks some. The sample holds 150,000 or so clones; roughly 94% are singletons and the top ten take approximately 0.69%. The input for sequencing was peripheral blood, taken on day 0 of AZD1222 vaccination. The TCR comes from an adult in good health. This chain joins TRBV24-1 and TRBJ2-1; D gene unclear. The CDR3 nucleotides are TGTGCCACCAGTGACCTCAATGAGCAGTTCTTC. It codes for CATSDLNEQFF.